The clone carrying this T cell receptor beta chain was seen just once. Germline V CDR1 and CDR2: GTSNPN, SVGIG (reference sequence). The V gene end was trimmed by 4 bases and the J gene end by 9 bases; junction bases not matched to a gene: 9. The CDR3 spans 12 residues. This specimen comes from a study of blood T cell repertoires in COVID-19. Profiling relied on immunoSEQ multiplex PCR, and the TCRdb table lists in-frame clones only, not all of them. The profile covers hundreds of thousands of clones, with more than 75% appearing a single time and over 2% taken by the ten largest. The chain carries TRBV30 and TRBJ2-7; 7 bases line up with TRBD2. The receptor was derived from a woman aged 50 to 65 who had recovered from COVID-19. The sequencing sample was made of PBMCs or T cells enriched from blood (not recorded which). CDR3 amino acids: CAWTGEGPRQYF. The CDR3 nucleotides read TGTGCCTGGACCGGGGAGGGCCCCAGGCAGTACTTC. The full variable domain, with the rest looked up from reference TRBV30 and TRBJ2-7, is SQTIHQWPATLVQPVGSPLSLECTVEGTSNPNLYWYRQAAGRGLQLLFYSVGIGQISSEVPQNLSASRPQDRQFILSSKKLLLSDSGFYLCAWTGEGPRQYFGPGTRLTVT.